One TCR beta chain is described in this entry. The data were taken from a study of CD8 T cells in Susac syndrome. It was with random hexamers that roughly 0.45 to 1 ug RNA was reverse transcribed. The TCR beta CDR3 was amplified by immunoSEQ multiplex PCR across 54 Vbeta, 13 Jbeta. A single record per CDR3 protein comes from TCRdb applying MiXCR to the immunoSEQ multiplex PCR reads. Counted here are fewer than 200,000 distinct CDR3 sequences, about 94% occurring once; the ten biggest clones make up around 0.1%. The CDR3 sequence is 16 residues long. The V and J ends lost 4 bases and 4 bases, in that order; junction bases with no gene match: 9. The germline V gene encodes CDR1 ENHRY and CDR2 SYGVKD. Through negative isolation, CD4+ and CD8+ T cells were obtained, while TEMRA cells were enriched using FACS.

Sequenced material: CD4+ T cells from PBMCs. The chain joins TRBV10-3 to TRBJ2-1; 8 positions agree with TRBD2. The sequence was collected from a human donor in good health. For the CDR3, the DNA is TGTGCCATCAGTGTGGAACGGGGGGGTGCTTACAATGAGCAGTTCTTC. Translated: CAISVERGGAYNEQFF.